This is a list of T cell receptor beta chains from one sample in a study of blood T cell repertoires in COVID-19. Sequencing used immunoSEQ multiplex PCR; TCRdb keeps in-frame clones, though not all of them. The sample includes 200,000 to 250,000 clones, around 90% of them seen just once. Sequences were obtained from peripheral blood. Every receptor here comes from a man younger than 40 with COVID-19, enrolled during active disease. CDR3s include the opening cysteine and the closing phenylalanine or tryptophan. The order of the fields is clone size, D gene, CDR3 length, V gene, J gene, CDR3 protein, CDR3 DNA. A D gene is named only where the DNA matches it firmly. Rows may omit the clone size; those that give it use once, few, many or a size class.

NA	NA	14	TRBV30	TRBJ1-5	CAWSVSVRDQPQHF	TGTGCCTGGAGTGTTTCGGTCAGGGATCAGCCCCAGCATTTT
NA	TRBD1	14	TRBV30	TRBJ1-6	CAWSPDRGRSPLHF	TGTGCCTGGAGTCCGGACAGGGGGCGTTCACCCCTCCACTTT
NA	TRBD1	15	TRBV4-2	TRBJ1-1	CASSRDRDSSDEAFF	TGTGCCAGCAGCCGGGATCGGGACAGTTCTGATGAAGCTTTCTTT
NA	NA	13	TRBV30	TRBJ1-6	CAWSSDYNSPLHF	TGTGCCTGGAGTTCAGATTATAATTCACCCCTCCACTTT
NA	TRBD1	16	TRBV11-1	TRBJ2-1	CASSLSGQGAMNEQFF	TGTGCCAGCAGCTTATCGGGACAGGGGGCGATGAATGAGCAGTTCTTC
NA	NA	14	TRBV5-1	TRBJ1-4	CASSLNGLGEKLFF	TGCGCCAGCAGCTTGAATGGACTAGGTGAAAAACTGTTTTTT
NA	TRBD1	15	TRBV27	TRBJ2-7	CASSFTGQGRKEQYF	TGTGCCAGCAGTTTTACAGGACAGGGCCGTAAGGAGCAGTACTTC
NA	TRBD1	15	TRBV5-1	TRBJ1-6	CASSPGQGEASPLHF	TGCGCCAGCAGCCCCGGACAGGGGGAGGCTTCACCCCTCCACTTT
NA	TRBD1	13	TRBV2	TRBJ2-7	CASTGTDSYEQYF	TGTGCCAGCACTGGGACAGACTCCTACGAGCAGTACTTC
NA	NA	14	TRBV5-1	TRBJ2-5	CASSYGLDQETQYF	TGCGCCAGCAGCTACGGACTGGACCAAGAGACCCAGTACTTC
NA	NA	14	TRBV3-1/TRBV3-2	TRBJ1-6	CASSQDRGGPPLHF	TGTGCCAGCAGCCAAGATCGGGGGGGACCACCCCTCCACTTT
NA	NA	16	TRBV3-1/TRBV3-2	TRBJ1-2	CASSQDAGERVYGYTF	TGTGCCAGCAGCCAAGATGCGGGGGAAAGGGTTTATGGCTACACCTTC
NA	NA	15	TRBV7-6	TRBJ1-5	CASSLGTGGYQPQHF	TGTGCCAGCAGCTTGGGGACGGGGGGATATCAGCCCCAGCATTTT
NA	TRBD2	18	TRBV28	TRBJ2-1	CASSPGGLTSGVFEEQFF	TGTGCCAGCAGTCCCGGTGGCCTGACTAGCGGGGTTTTTGAAGAGCAGTTCTTC
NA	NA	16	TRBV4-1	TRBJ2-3	CASSQVATRSTDTQYF	TGCGCCAGCAGCCAAGTCGCCACTCGAAGCACAGATACGCAGTATTTT
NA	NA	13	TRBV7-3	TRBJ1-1	CASSSHRGAEAFF	TGTGCCAGCAGCTCCCATAGGGGCGCTGAAGCTTTCTTT
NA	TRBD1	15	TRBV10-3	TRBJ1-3	CAIREATGDANTIYF	TGTGCCATCAGGGAGGCGACAGGGGATGCGAACACCATATATTTT
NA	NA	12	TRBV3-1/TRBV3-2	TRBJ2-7	CASSQNSYEQYF	TGTGCCAGCAGCCAAAACAGCTACGAGCAGTACTTC
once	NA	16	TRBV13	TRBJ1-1	CASSLSFAGANTEAFF	TGTGCCAGCAGCTTAAGTTTTGCGGGGGCGAACACTGAAGCTTTCTTT